The T cell receptor (beta chain) under discussion was sequenced for a study of glioma-infiltrating T cells. Study-wide points: Patients with low tissue-blood divergence carried a signature set of shared blood CDR3 motifs.

Using RNA template, CDR3s of TCR alpha and beta were amplified with iRepertoire arm-PCR. One entry per CDR3 protein, called by TCRdb with MiXCR from the multiplex PCR reads. The sample yields more than 350,000 distinct CDR3 sequences, 35% to 45% seen once. Points on this clonotype: Its antigen is unknown.

V lost 5 bases and J 5 bases, leaving 19 bases between the germline ends. The CDR3 totals 14 residues. Germline assignment: CDR1 DFQATT and CDR2 SNEGSKA (reference sequence). The sequence was obtained from a human donor with low-grade glioma or glioblastoma, undergoing nonglioma brain surgery, or in good health (not recorded which). Material: glioma tissue, nonneoplastic brain tissue, or PBMCs (not recorded which). This chain joins TRBV20-1 and TRBJ2-7, with a weak D call TRBD2 (5 bases). CDR3 sequence: CSAPLDSVIHEQYF. In DNA form, the CDR3 reads TGCAGTGCTCCCCTGGATAGCGTGATCCACGAGCAGTACTTC.